These 30 T cell receptor beta chains share one sample of origin, sequenced in a study of cytomegalovirus exposure and HLA in healthy donors. Clones were sequenced by immunoSEQ multiplex PCR, and TCRdb holds only the in-frame ones, with some missing. This table has 150,000 to 200,000 clones, approximately 84% appearing once. The source material was PBMCs. These receptors were obtained from a man aged 18 to 30 in good health and CMV-seropositive.

The V gene is TRBV5-1, the J gene TRBJ1-3; D might be TRBD1 (5 bases). Trimming left V 2 bases short and J 2 bases short, with 8 bases between. CDR1 and CDR2 from the germline V gene are SGHRS and YFSETQ. This CDR3 is 14 amino acids long. CDR3 loop: CASSFGTAGNTIYF. CDR3 coding DNA: TGCGCCAGCAGCTTCGGGACTGCTGGAAACACCATATATTTT.

The chain has TRBV19 and TRBJ2-7; TRBD1 agrees at 8 bases. Trimming at V came to 6 bases and at J to 3 bases, leaving 7 bases not matched to a gene. Germline V gives CDR1 LNHDA, CDR2 SQIVND (reference sequence). The length of the CDR3 is 14 residues. Here the CDR3 DNA reads TGTGCCAGTAGCTCAGGGGGCCTATACTACGAGCAGTACTTC. Translating it yields CASSSGGLYYEQYF. The variable domain in full, completed from reference TRBV19 and TRBJ2-7, reads DGGITQSPKYLFRKEGQNVTLSCEQNLNHDAMYWYRQDPGQGLRLIYYSQIVNDFQKGDIAEGYSVSREKKESFPLTVTSAQKNPTAFYLCASSSGGLYYEQYFGPGTRLTVT.

This clone was seen a handful of times. V and J are TRBV7-2 and TRBJ1-5; D is perhaps TRBD1 (6 bases). The CDR3 is 16 residues long. CDR1 and CDR2 (germline): SGHTA, FQGNSA. V lost 4 bases and J 0 bases, leaving 13 bases between the germline ends. CDR3 residues: CASSSLTGTSNQPQHF. CDR3 coding DNA: TGTGCCAGCAGCTCCCTTACAGGGACTAGCAATCAGCCCCAGCATTTT.

J is TRBJ2-7 and V is TRBV29-1; D is unclear. CDR3 length: 13 amino acids. Trimming pared 1 base from V and 4 bases from J, leaving 11 bases between. From germline, CDR1 is SQVTM and CDR2 ANQGSEA. The CDR3 protein is CSVEGVTEYEQYF. In DNA form, the CDR3 reads TGCAGCGTTGAAGGAGTGACTGAATACGAGCAGTACTTC.

The chain joins TRBV11-2 to TRBJ2-7, with D possibly matching TRBD2 (6 bases). The germline V gene has CDR1 SGHAT and CDR2 FQNNGV. V was clipped by 4 bases and J by 2 bases, with 9 bases between them. CDR3 length equals 13 residues. DNA for the CDR3: TGTGCCAGCAGCTCTGGCGGGACCTACGAGCAGTACTTC. This gives the protein CASSSGGTYEQYF. The variable domain in full, completed from reference TRBV11-2 and TRBJ2-7, reads EAGVAQSPRYKIIEKRQSVAFWCNPISGHATLYWYQQILGQGPKLLIQFQNNGVVDDSQLPKDRFSAERLKGVDSTLKIQPAKLEDSAVYLCASSSGGTYEQYFGPGTRLTVT.

V and J are TRBV7-3 and TRBJ2-1; 7 nucleotides align to TRBD1. Germline V gene data show CDR1 as SGHTA and CDR2 as FQGTGA. J lost 5 bases, V lost 5 bases, and 21 bases had no gene match. The CDR3 is 19 residues long. CDR3 sequence: CASSPKAGWTGRFDNEQFF. The DNA for the CDR3 is TGTGCCAGCAGCCCGAAAGCCGGCTGGACAGGCCGTTTCGACAATGAGCAGTTCTTC.

This clone was seen just once. CDR3 bases: TGTGCCAGCAGTACAGGGTTGAGGACAGATACGCAGTATTTT. This gives the protein CASSTGLRTDTQYF. The J gene is TRBJ2-3, the V gene TRBV27; TRBD1 might be the D (6 bases). The CDR3 is made up of 14 amino acids. Germline V gene lookup returns CDR1 MNHEY and CDR2 SMNVEV (reference sequence). V gave up 5 bases and J gave up 3 bases, with 12 bases separating them.

The chain combines TRBV27 with TRBJ1-1, with 8 bases aligning to TRBD1. The CDR3 runs to 15 residues. The V segment lost 3 bases and the J segment 4 bases; nucleotides outside the gene matches: 7. The germline CDR1 and CDR2 sequences are MNHEY and SMNVEV (reference sequence). The CDR3 coding sequence is TGTGCCAGCAGTTTTCAGGGGGCGCGGATCACTGAAGCTTTCTTT. As protein: CASSFQGARITEAFF.

V gene TRBV27 combines with J gene TRBJ2-3; D might be TRBD2 (6 bases). This CDR3 has 14 amino acids. Trimming took off 2 bases at V and 2 bases at J, with 8 bases between the two ends. Germline CDR1 reads MNHEY; CDR2 reads SMNVEV (reference sequence). DNA for the CDR3: TGTGCCAGCAGTTTAGGCGGGGTCACAGATACGCAGTATTTT. Translated: CASSLGGVTDTQYF.

Only one count was recorded for this clone. The chain is built from TRBV5-6 and TRBJ2-1; D remains unclear. In germline, CDR1 is SGHDT, CDR2 YYEEEE. This CDR3 is built from 11 residues. The V end lost 7 bases, the J end lost 7 bases, and 9 bases lay between the germline ends. The CDR3 DNA follows: TGTGCCAGCGGAGTGTTAAATGAGCAGTTCTTC. It encodes CASGVLNEQFF.

This clone appeared a single time. The V call is TRBV29-1, the J call TRBJ1-1; 7 bases match TRBD1. CDR3 length: 12 amino acids. The V segment lost 7 bases and the J segment 1 base; nucleotides outside the gene matches: 3. Germline values: CDR1 SQVTM, CDR2 ANQGSEA. CDR3 protein: CSGRQGNTEAFF. The CDR3 coding sequence is TGCAGCGGTAGACAGGGGAACACTGAAGCTTTCTTT.

This clone has a handful of counts. This sequence joins TRBV9 and TRBJ2-1; 7 nucleotides match TRBD2. CDR1 SGDLS and CDR2 YYNGEE come from the germline V gene. The V gene end was trimmed by 2 bases and the J gene end by 8 bases; junction bases not matched to a gene: 4. CDR3 length: 13 residues. The CDR3 region is CASSVPSGDEQFF. DNA for the CDR3: TGTGCCAGCAGCGTTCCTAGCGGTGATGAGCAGTTCTTC. The whole variable domain, filled in from reference TRBV9 and TRBJ2-1, reads DSGVTQTPKHLITATGQRVTLRCSPRSGDLSVYWYQQSLDQGLQFLIQYYNGEERAKGNILERFSAQQFPDLHSELNLSSLELGDSALYFCASSVPSGDEQFFGPGTRLTVL.

This chain links TRBV14 with TRBJ2-6, with D tentatively TRBD2 (5 bases). There are 17 residues in the CDR3. V lost 2 bases, J lost 4 bases, and 15 bases lay in between. Germline V gives CDR1 SGHDN, CDR2 FVKESK. The CDR3 nucleotides read TGTGCCAGCAGCCAATTCGGCGGGCCCCGGGGGGCCAACGTCCTGACTTTC. The encoded protein is CASSQFGGPRGANVLTF.

This chain uses TRBV15 with TRBJ2-7; 12 nucleotides agree with TRBD2. The J segment lost 2 bases and the V segment lost 5 bases, leaving 13 bases of the junction unmatched. CDR3 length: 18 residues. Germline CDR1 LNHNV, CDR2 YYDKDF (reference sequence). The CDR3 nucleotides read TGTGCCACCAGCGGCTGGCGGACTAGCGGGACCAAAACCTACGAGCAGTACTTC. Translating it yields CATSGWRTSGTKTYEQYF.

This chain uses TRBV18 with TRBJ2-3; D might be TRBD1 (6 bases). Germline V gene sequence: CDR1 KGHSH, CDR2 LQKENI. The CDR3 sequence is 15 residues long. The V and J ends lost 1 base and 6 bases respectively, with 14 bases between them. This chain's CDR3 is CASSPQGGTADTQYF. The CDR3 DNA is TGTGCCAGCTCACCACAAGGGGGAACGGCGGATACGCAGTATTTT.

This CDR3 is CASSFTTGPSNEQFF. The CDR3, as DNA: TGCGCCAGCAGCTTCACGACAGGGCCCTCTAATGAGCAGTTCTTC. This chain joins TRBV5-1 and TRBJ2-1, with 7 nucleotides matching TRBD1. The germline CDR1 and CDR2 sequences are SGHRS and YFSETQ. V lost 2 bases, J lost 7 bases, and 9 bases stayed unmatched. This CDR3 spans 15 amino acids.

In this sample, this clone turned up a few times. The gene calls are TRBV5-1 and TRBJ1-2; unclear D gene. Germline CDR1 and CDR2: SGHRS and YFSETQ. Trimming pared 4 bases from V and 4 bases from J, leaving 17 bases between. The CDR3 totals 15 residues. The CDR3 loop is CASSTADPSGYGYTF. DNA for the CDR3: TGCGCCAGCAGCACGGCAGATCCTTCGGGCTATGGCTACACCTTC.

The chain's CDR3 is CASRFPTDSQTLYGYTF. CDR3 bases: TGTGCCAGCAGGTTCCCGACCGACAGCCAGACTCTTTATGGCTACACCTTC. The chain uses TRBV7-9 and TRBJ1-2, with TRBD1 as a possible D gene (5 bases). Trimming took off 6 bases at V and 5 bases at J, with 25 bases between the two ends. The CDR3 has 17 amino acids. The germline gives CDR1 SEHNR, CDR2 FQNEAQ (reference sequence).

This clone was counted a single time. The chain uses TRBV28 and TRBJ2-1; D is perhaps TRBD2 (6 bases). The CDR3 covers 15 residues. Germline V gives CDR1 MDHEN, CDR2 SYDVKM. Between the trimmed V and J ends, which lost 6 bases and 5 bases, there was a span of 17 bases. As DNA, the CDR3 is TGTGCCAGCAGGGGGAGCGGGCAGAATCACAATGAGCAGTTCTTC. Translating it yields CASRGSGQNHNEQFF. The whole variable domain, remainder taken from reference TRBV28 and TRBJ2-1, is DVKVTQSSRYLVKRTGEKVFLECVQDMDHENMFWYRQDPGLGLRLIYFSYDVKMKEKGDIPEGYSVSREKKERFSLILESASTNQTSMYLCASRGSGQNHNEQFFGPGTRLTVL.

The CDR3 loop reads CASSSRGGQQETQYF. CDR3 DNA: TGTGCCAGCAGCTCCCGCGGGGGGCAACAAGAGACCCAGTACTTC. The V and J genes are TRBV5-4 and TRBJ2-5, with 8 bases aligning to TRBD2. Germline CDR1 and CDR2: SGHNT and YYREEE (reference sequence). The CDR3 has 15 residues. The J segment lost 2 bases and the V segment lost 3 bases, leaving 6 bases of the junction unmatched.

The CDR3 coding sequence is TGCGCCAGCGCTACCCAGCCGGGACAGGGGGCGACTGGGGCCAACGTCCTGACTTTC. This codes for CASATQPGQGATGANVLTF. This chain uses TRBV4-1 with TRBJ2-6; TRBD1 agrees at 12 bases. V lost 8 bases and J lost 2; bases outside the gene matches: 13. This CDR3 has 19 residues. CDR1 is MGHRA and CDR2 is YSYEKL in the germline V gene.

The chain uses TRBV6-6 and TRBJ1-2; weak D call: TRBD1 (5 bases). The CDR3 has 12 residues. The V and J ends lost 6 bases and 4 bases respectively, with 9 bases between them. From germline, CDR1 is MNHNY and CDR2 SVGAGI (reference sequence). CDR3 sequence (DNA): TGTGCCAGCAGCGAAGGGGTCTATGGCTACACCTTC. It is translated as CASSEGVYGYTF.

A single count supports this clone. This chain uses TRBV27 with TRBJ2-7; a possible D gene is TRBD2 (8 bases). The germline gives CDR1 MNHEY, CDR2 SMNVEV (reference sequence). Trimming removed 5 bases from V and 2 bases from J, with 22 bases in between. The CDR3 consists of 17 residues. For the CDR3, the DNA is TGTGCCAGCAGTACCGGGACAGCCATTAGCGGGACCTACGAGCAGTACTTC. The encoded protein is CASSTGTAISGTYEQYF.

V usage is TRBV4-1 and J usage is TRBJ2-7, with 9 bases fitting TRBD1. Germline trimming cut 0 bases from V and 4 bases from J; bases unmatched to any gene: 4. The length of the CDR3 is 15 residues. Germline V gene lookup returns CDR1 MGHRA and CDR2 YSYEKL. This CDR3 reads CASSQDTGGLYEQYF. The CDR3, as DNA: TGCGCCAGCAGCCAAGATACAGGGGGCTTGTACGAGCAGTACTTC.

This chain connects TRBV7-9 to TRBJ1-2, with 8 bases that match TRBD1. Germline trimming cut 5 bases from V and 4 bases from J; bases unmatched to any gene: 9. Germline V gene data show CDR1 as SEHNR and CDR2 as FQNEAQ (reference sequence). CDR3 size: 15 residues. This CDR3 is CASSPGQAIFYGYTF. The CDR3, as DNA: TGTGCCAGCAGCCCGGGACAGGCGATCTTCTATGGCTACACCTTC.

The V gene is TRBV28, the J gene TRBJ1-4; 8 bases are shared with TRBD1. Germline V gene sequence: CDR1 MDHEN, CDR2 SYDVKM. The CDR3 runs 14 residues. Losses at the gene ends were 5 bases for V and 3 bases for J; bases not matched to a gene: 2. CDR3: CASSRDRPNEKLFF. The CDR3 DNA is TGTGCCAGCAGTCGGGACAGGCCTAATGAAAAACTGTTTTTT.

This sequence joins TRBV2 and TRBJ2-7, with a tentative D call TRBD1 (6 bases). V dropped 1 base and J dropped 5 bases, with 12 bases sitting between them. From germline, CDR1 is SNHLY and CDR2 FYNNEI. CDR3 length equals 14 residues. The CDR3 DNA sequence: TGTGCCAGCAGTGAAGGACAGGCGAAGGACGAGCAGTACTTC. It encodes CASSEGQAKDEQYF. The variable domain in full, completed from reference TRBV2 and TRBJ2-7, reads EPEVTQTPSHQVTQMGQEVILRCVPISNHLYFYWYRQILGQKVEFLVSFYNNEISEKSEIFDDQFSVERPDGSNFTLKIRSTKLEDSAMYFCASSEGQAKDEQYFGPGTRLTVT.

The chain combines TRBV6-1 with TRBJ2-6, with D perhaps TRBD1 (6 bases). This CDR3 contains 16 residues. The germline CDR1 and CDR2 sequences are MNHNS and SASEGT. V lost 2 bases and J 4 bases, leaving 12 bases between the germline ends. CDR3 in amino acids: CASSEFQGTGANVLTF. CDR3 nucleotide sequence: TGTGCCAGCAGTGAATTCCAGGGGACAGGGGCCAACGTCCTGACTTTC.

This sequence joins TRBV6-1 and TRBJ2-5; the match to TRBD2 covers 8 bases. The CDR3 has 11 amino acids. Germline lookup yields CDR1 MNHNS and CDR2 SASEGT. CDR3 DNA: TGTGCTTCGCGGGGGGAGGAGACCCAGTACTTC. Protein: CASRGEETQYF.

V is TRBV6-4 and J is TRBJ2-1; TRBD2 agrees at 11 bases. V lost 2 bases and J lost 9; bases outside the gene matches: 9. CDR3 length equals 16 residues. Germline V gives CDR1 MRHNA, CDR2 SNTAGT. DNA of the CDR3: TGTGCCAGCAGTGACGAGACTAGCGGGATAATCGCTGAGCAGTTCTTC. As protein: CASSDETSGIIAEQFF.